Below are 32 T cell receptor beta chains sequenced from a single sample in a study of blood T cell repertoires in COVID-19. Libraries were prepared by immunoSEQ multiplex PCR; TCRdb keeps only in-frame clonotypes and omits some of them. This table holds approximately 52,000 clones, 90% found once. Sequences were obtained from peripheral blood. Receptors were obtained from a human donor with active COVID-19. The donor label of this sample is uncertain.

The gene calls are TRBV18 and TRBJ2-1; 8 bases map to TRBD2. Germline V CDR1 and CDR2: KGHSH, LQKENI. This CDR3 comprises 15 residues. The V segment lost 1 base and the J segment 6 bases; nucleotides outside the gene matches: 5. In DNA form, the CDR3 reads TGTGCCAGCTCACCACAACTAGCGGCTAGCAATGAGCAGTTCTTC. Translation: CASSPQLAASNEQFF.

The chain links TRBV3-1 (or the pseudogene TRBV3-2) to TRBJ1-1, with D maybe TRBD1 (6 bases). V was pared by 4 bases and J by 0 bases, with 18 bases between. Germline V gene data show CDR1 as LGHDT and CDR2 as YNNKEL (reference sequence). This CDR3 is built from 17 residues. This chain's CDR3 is CASSLLDRGGMNTEAFF. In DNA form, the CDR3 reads TGTGCCAGCAGCCTCCTCGACCGGGGGGGCATGAACACTGAAGCTTTCTTT.

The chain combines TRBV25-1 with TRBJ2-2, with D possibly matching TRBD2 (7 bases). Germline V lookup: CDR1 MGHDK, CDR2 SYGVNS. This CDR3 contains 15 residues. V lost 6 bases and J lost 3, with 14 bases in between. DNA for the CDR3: TGTGCCAGCAGGAGGGGGGGGATTGACACCGGGGAGCTGTTTTTT. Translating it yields CASRRGGIDTGELFF.

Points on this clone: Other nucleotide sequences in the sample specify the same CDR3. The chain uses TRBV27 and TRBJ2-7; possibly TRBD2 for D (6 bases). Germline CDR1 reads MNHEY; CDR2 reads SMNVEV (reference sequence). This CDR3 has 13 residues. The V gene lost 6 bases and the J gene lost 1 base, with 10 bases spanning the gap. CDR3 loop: CASSRSGSYEQYF. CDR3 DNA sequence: TGTGCCAGCAGCCGTAGCGGTTCCTACGAGCAGTACTTC.

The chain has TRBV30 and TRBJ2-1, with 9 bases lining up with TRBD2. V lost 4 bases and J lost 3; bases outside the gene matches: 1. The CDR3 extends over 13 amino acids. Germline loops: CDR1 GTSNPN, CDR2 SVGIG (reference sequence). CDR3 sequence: CAWTSGVYNEQFF. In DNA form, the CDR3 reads TGTGCCTGGACTAGCGGGGTCTACAATGAGCAGTTCTTC.

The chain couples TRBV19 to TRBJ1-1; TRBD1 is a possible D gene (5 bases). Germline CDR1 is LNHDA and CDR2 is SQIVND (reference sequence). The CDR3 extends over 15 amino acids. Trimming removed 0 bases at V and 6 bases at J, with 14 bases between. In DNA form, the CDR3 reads TGTGCCAGTAGTATAGAGCAGGGCTCCGACGCTGAAGCTTTCTTT. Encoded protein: CASSIEQGSDAEAFF.

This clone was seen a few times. CDR3 DNA: TGTGCCAGCAGCAACCGGGACAGGAGGGGCTACACCTTC. The encoded protein is CASSNRDRRGYTF. The V gene is TRBV7-3, the J gene TRBJ1-2; 8 nucleotides match TRBD1. The CDR3 loop spans 13 amino acids. Per the germline V gene, CDR1 is SGHTA and CDR2 is FQGTGA. V shed 5 bases, J shed 8 bases, and the junction held 7 bases outside the gene matches.

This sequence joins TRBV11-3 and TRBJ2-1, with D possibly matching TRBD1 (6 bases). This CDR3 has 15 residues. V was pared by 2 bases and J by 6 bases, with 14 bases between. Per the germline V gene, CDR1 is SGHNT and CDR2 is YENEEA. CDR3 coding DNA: TGTGCCAGCAGCTTACAGGGGCTCGGGGTCAATGAGCAGTTCTTC. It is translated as CASSLQGLGVNEQFF. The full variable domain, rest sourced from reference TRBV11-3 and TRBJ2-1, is EAGVVQSPRYKIIEKKQPVAFWCNPISGHNTLYWYLQNLGQGPELLIRYENEEAVDDSQLPKDRFSAERLKGVDSTLKIQPAELGDSAVYLCASSLQGLGVNEQFFGPGTRLTVL.

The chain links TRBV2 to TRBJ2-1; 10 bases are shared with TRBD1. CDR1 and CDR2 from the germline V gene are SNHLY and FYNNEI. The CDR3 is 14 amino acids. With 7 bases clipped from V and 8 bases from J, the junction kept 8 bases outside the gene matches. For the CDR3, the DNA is TGTGCCAGCACCCGGGACAGGGGTCGGTATGAGCAGTTCTTC. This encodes CASTRDRGRYEQFF.

The CDR3 is CASTPQGGTDTQYF. CDR3 DNA: TGTGCCAGCACCCCCCAGGGGGGCACAGATACGCAGTATTTT. The V call is TRBV6-2 or TRBV6-3, the J call TRBJ2-3; 7 bases agree with TRBD1. After removal of 7 bases from V and 1 base from J, the junction contained 5 bases not matched to a gene. CDR3 length: 14 residues. From germline, CDR1 is MNHEY and CDR2 SVGEGT.

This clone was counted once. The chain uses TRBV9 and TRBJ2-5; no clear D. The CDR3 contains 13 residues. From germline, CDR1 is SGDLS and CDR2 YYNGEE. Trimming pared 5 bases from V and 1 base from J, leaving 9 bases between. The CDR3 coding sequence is TGTGCCAGCAGTTCGTCCCTCCAAGAGACCCAGTACTTC. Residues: CASSSSLQETQYF.

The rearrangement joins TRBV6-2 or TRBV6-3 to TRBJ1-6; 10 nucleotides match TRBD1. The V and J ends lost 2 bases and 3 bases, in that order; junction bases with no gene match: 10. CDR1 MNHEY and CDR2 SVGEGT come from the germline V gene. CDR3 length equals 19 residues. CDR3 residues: CASSYPSRTGGFYNSPLHF. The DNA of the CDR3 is TGTGCCAGCAGTTACCCCTCCCGGACAGGGGGTTTCTATAATTCACCCCTCCACTTT.

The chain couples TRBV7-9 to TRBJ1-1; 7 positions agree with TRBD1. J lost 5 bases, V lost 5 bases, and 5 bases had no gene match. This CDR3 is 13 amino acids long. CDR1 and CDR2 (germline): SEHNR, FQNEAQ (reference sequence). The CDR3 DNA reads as TGTGCCAGCAGCATTACAGGGGAGACTGAAGCTTTCTTT. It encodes CASSITGETEAFF.

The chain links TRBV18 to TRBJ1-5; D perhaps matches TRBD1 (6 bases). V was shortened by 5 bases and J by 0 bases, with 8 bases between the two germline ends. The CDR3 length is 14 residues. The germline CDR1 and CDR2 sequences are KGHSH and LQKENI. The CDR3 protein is CASSSGDSNQPQHF. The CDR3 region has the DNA TGTGCCAGCTCATCAGGGGATAGCAATCAGCCCCAGCATTTT.

The CDR3 DNA follows: TGTGCCAGCAGCTTATCGACTAGCGGGAGAAGCGAGCAGTACTTC. As protein: CASSLSTSGRSEQYF. This chain uses TRBV7-3 with TRBJ2-7, with 12 bases matching TRBD2. The V gene's germline CDR1 is SGHTA and CDR2 FQGTGA. J lost 6 bases, V lost 2 bases, and 5 bases had no gene match. The CDR3 sequence is 15 residues long. The full variable domain, with the rest looked up from reference TRBV7-3 and TRBJ2-7, is GAGVSQTPSNKVTEKGKYVELRCDPISGHTALYWYRQSLGQGPEFLIYFQGTGAADDSGLPNDRFFAVRPEGSVSTLKIQRTERGDSAVYLCASSLSTSGRSEQYFGPGTRLTVT.

CDR3 sequence (DNA): TGTGCCAGCAGCCCCGCCCCCCCCGGGGACATATATAATTCACCCCTCCACTTT. Amino acid sequence: CASSPAPPGDIYNSPLHF. The chain joins TRBV7-6 to TRBJ1-6, with D perhaps TRBD1 (6 bases). The V gene lost 5 bases and the J gene lost 4 bases, with 21 bases spanning the gap. Germline values: CDR1 SGHVS, CDR2 FNYEAQ. The length of the CDR3 is 18 residues.

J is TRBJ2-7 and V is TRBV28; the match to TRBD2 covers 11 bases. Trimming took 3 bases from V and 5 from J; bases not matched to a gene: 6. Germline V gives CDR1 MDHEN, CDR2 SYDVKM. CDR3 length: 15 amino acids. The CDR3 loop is CASSFPSSGRDEQYF. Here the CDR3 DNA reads TGTGCCAGCAGTTTTCCAAGTAGCGGGAGGGACGAGCAGTACTTC. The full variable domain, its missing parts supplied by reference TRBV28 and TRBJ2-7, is DVKVTQSSRYLVKRTGEKVFLECVQDMDHENMFWYRQDPGLGLRLIYFSYDVKMKEKGDIPEGYSVSREKKERFSLILESASTNQTSMYLCASSFPSSGRDEQYFGPGTRLTVT.

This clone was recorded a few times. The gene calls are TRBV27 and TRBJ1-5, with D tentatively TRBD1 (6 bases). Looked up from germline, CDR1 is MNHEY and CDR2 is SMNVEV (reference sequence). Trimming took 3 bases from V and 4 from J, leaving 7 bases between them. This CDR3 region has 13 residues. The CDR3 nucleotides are TGTGCCAGCAGTTTCACAGGGAATCAGCCCCAGCATTTT. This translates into CASSFTGNQPQHF.

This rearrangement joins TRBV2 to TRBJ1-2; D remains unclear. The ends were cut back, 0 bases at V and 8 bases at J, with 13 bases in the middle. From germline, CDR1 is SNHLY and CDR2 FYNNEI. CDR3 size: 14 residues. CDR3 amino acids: CASSEALSIVGYTF. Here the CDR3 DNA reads TGTGCCAGCAGTGAAGCGCTAAGCATTGTCGGCTACACCTTC. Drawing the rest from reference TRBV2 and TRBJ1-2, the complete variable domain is EPEVTQTPSHQVTQMGQEVILRCVPISNHLYFYWYRQILGQKVEFLVSFYNNEISEKSEIFDDQFSVERPDGSNFTLKIRSTKLEDSAMYFCASSEALSIVGYTFGSGTRLTVV.

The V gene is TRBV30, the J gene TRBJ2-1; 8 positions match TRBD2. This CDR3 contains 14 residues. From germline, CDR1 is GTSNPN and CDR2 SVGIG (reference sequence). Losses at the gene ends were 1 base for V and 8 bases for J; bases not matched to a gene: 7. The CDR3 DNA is TGTGCCTGGAGTGAGAGCGGGAGTGGGTATGAGCAGTTCTTC. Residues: CAWSESGSGYEQFF.

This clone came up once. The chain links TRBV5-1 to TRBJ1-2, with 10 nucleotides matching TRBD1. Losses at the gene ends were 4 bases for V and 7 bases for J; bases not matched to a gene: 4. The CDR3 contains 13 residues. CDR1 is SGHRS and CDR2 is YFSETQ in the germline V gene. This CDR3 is CASSGRDRGGYTF. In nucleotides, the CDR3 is TGCGCCAGCAGCGGCCGGGACAGGGGTGGCTACACCTTC.

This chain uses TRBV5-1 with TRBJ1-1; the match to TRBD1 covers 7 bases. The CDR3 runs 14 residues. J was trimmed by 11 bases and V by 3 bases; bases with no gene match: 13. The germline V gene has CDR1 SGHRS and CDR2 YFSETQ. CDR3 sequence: CASSSPPTGTEAFF. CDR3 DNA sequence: TGCGCCAGCAGCTCTCCACCGACTGGGACAGAGGCTTTCTTT.

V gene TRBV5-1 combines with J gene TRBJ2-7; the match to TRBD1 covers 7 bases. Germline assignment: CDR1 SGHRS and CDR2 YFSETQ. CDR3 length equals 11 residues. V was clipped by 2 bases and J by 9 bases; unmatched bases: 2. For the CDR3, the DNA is TGCGCCAGCAGCTTCAGGGGGACGCAGTACTTC. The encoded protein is CASSFRGTQYF. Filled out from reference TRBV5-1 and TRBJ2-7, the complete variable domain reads KAGVTQTPRYLIKTRGQQVTLSCSPISGHRSVSWYQQTPGQGLQFLFEYFSETQRNKGNFPGRFSGRQFSNSRSEMNVSTLELGDSALYLCASSFRGTQYFGPGTRLTVT.

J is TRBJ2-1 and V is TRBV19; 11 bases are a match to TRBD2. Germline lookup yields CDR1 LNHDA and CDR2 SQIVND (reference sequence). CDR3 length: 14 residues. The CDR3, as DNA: TGTTCTAGCGGGGGGATGAGCTCCTACAATGAGCAGTTCTTC. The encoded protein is CSSGGMSSYNEQFF.

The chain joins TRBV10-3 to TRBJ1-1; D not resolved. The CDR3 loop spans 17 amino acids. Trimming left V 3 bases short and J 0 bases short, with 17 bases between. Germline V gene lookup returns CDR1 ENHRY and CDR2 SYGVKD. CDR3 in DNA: TGTGCCATCAGTGAAGTCGAGGGCAGACCAATGAACACTGAAGCTTTCTTT. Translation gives CAISEVEGRPMNTEAFF.

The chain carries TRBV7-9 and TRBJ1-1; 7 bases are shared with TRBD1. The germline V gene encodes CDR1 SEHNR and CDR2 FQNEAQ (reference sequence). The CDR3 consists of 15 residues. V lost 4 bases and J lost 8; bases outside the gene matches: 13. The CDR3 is CASSSYPTGAFEAFF. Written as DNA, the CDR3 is TGTGCCAGCAGCTCCTACCCTACAGGGGCATTCGAAGCTTTCTTT.

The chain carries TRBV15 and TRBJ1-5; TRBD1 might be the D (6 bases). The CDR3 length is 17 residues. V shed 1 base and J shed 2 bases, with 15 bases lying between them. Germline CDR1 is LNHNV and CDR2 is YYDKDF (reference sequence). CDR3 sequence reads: CATSRVAGAQGNQPQHF. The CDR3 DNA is TGTGCCACCAGCAGAGTTGCAGGGGCCCAGGGCAATCAGCCCCAGCATTTT.

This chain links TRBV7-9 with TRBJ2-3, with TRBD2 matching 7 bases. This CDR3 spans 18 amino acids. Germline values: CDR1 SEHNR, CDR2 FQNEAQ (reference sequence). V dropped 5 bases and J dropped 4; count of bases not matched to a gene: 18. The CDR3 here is CASSLQEGAGDRADTQYF. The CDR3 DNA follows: TGTGCCAGCAGCCTACAAGAGGGCGCGGGGGATCGGGCAGATACGCAGTATTTT.

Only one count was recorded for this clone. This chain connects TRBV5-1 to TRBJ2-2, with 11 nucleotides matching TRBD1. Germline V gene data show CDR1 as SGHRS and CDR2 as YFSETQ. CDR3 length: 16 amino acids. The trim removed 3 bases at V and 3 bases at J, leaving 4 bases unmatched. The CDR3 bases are TGCGCCAGCAGCTCTGGACAGGGGGCGTACACCGGGGAGCTGTTTTTT. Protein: CASSSGQGAYTGELFF.

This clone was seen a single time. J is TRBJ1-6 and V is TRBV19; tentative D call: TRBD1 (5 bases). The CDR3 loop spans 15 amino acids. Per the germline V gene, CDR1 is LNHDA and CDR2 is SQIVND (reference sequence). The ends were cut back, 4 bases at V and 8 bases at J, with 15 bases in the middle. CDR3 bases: TGTGCCAGTAGTAACGAGGCGGGACCTTATTCACCCCTCCACTTT. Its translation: CASSNEAGPYSPLHF.

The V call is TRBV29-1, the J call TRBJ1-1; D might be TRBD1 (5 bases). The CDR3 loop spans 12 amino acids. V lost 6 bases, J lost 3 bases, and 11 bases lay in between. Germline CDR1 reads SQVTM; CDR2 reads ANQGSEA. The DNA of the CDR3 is TGCAGCGTAGACAGACCGGACACTGAAGCTTTCTTT. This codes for CSVDRPDTEAFF. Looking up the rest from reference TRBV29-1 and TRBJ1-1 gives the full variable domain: SAVISQKPSRDICQRGTSLTIQCQVDSQVTMMFWYRQQPGQSLTLIATANQGSEATYESGFVIDKFPISRPNLTFSTLTVSNMSPEDSSIYLCSVDRPDTEAFFGQGTRLTVV.

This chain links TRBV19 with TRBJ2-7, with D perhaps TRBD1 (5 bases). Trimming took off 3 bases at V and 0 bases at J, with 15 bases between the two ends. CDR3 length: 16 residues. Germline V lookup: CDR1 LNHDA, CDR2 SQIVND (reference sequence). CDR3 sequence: CASSIGLRALSYEQYF. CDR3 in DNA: TGTGCCAGTAGTATTGGGCTCAGGGCCCTCTCCTACGAGCAGTACTTC. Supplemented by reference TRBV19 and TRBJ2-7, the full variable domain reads DGGITQSPKYLFRKEGQNVTLSCEQNLNHDAMYWYRQDPGQGLRLIYYSQIVNDFQKGDIAEGYSVSREKKESFPLTVTSAQKNPTAFYLCASSIGLRALSYEQYFGPGTRLTVT.